This TCR beta chain was retrieved from a study of T and B cells in COVID-19 patients. Blood genomic DNA input for TRB amplification was 250-500 ng. BIOMED2 TRB-A/B primer pools were used in multiplex TRB PCR. TCRdb reprocessed the multiplex PCR reads with MiXCR, giving one entry per CDR3 protein. Of roughly 5,100 distinct CDR3 sequences listed, around a fifth are singletons. This clonotype is termed medium-sized. CDR1 is MNHNS, CDR2 SASEGT, per germline. The CDR3 has 15 residues. V lost 6 bases, J lost 0 bases, and 4 bases stayed unmatched. This chain links TRBV6-1 with TRBJ1-4, with TRBD1 identical over 7 bases. The sequenced sample was blood. The receptor's source is a human donor with active COVID-19. The CDR3 is CASSRGTATNEKLFF. The CDR3, as DNA: TGTGCCAGCAGCCGAGGGACAGCAACTAATGAAAAACTGTTTTTT.